The clone carrying this T cell receptor beta chain came up once. Its target is not known. RNA, once extracted, was reverse transcribed into cDNA for use as the sequencing template. Using immunoSEQ multiplex PCR, the repertoire was profiled, and TCRdb retains in-frame clones only, with some absent. The table shows 110,000 or so clones, with around two fifths occurring only once. Researchers took lesional scalp punch biopsies and peripheral blood from people who were alopecia areata patients. This entry belongs to a study of CD8+ T cells in alopecia areata. Study at large: Treated patients were given 5 to 10 mg oral tofacitinib twice daily. Notes on the study in general: Clonality in lesional scalp, especially alopecia totalis/universalis, exceeded that of normal scalp.

Trimming pared 0 bases from V and 1 base from J, leaving 7 bases between. Germline-derived CDR1 and CDR2 are LGHNA and YSLEER. This CDR3 contains 16 residues. The sequencing sample was made of CD4+ T cells sorted from blood. The receptor was isolated from a human donor with alopecia areata. This chain uses TRBV4-3 with TRBJ1-6; D not resolved. The CDR3 DNA sequence: TGCGCCAGCAGCCAAGATCGGTTATCCTATAATTCACCCCTCCACTTT. Translated, it gives CASSQDRLSYNSPLHF.